Listed below are T cell receptor beta chains from one sample, sequenced in a study of cytotoxic CD8 clonotypes in ibrutinib-treated CLL. Assay: immunoSEQ multiplex PCR; the TCRdb copy retains only in-frame clones and omits some. This table has approximately 92,000 clones, about 74% appearing once. Material: PBMCs, obtained after 24 months of ibrutinib treatment. The receptors here all came from a human donor with chronic lymphocytic leukemia. CDR3s include the opening cysteine and the closing phenylalanine or tryptophan. D genes are given only for firm matches. Clone size, where shown, is once, few, many, or a class for clones that have expanded.

J | V | D | size | CDR3 | DNA
TRBJ2-5 | TRBV28 | . | once | CASTLSGEQTQYF | TGTGCCAGCACCCTTTCCGGGGAACAGACCCAGTACTTC
TRBJ2-7 | TRBV19 | . | . | CASSMTETYEQYF | TGTGCCAGTAGTATGACGGAAACCTACGAGCAGTACTTC
TRBJ1-2 | TRBV5-4 | TRBD1 | few | CASSPGTGDDVYGYTF | TGTGCCAGCAGCCCTGGGACAGGGGATGACGTCTATGGCTACACCTTC
TRBJ2-1 | TRBV7-2 | TRBD2 | once | CASSPRAGGGNEQFF | TGTGCCAGCAGCCCCCGGGCGGGAGGAGGGAATGAGCAGTTCTTC
TRBJ2-7 | TRBV2 | . | . | CASGSQVGGNEQYF | TGTGCCAGCGGGTCACAGGTAGGGGGGAATGAGCAGTACTTC
TRBJ2-7 | TRBV7-2 | TRBD1 | . | CASSHPDRGDYEQYF | TGTGCCAGCAGCCACCCCGACAGGGGAGACTACGAGCAGTACTTC
TRBJ1-4 | TRBV29-1 | TRBD1 | . | CSVGQGTTNEKLFF | TGCAGCGTCGGACAGGGGACTACTAATGAAAAACTGTTTTTT
TRBJ2-7 | TRBV19 | TRBD2 | . | CASSIPSTAGASYEQYF | TGTGCCAGTAGTATTCCGTCGACAGCGGGAGCCTCCTACGAGCAGTACTTC
TRBJ1-2 | TRBV28 | TRBD1 | . | CASSTLTGGGYGYTF | TGTGCCAGCAGCACCCTAACAGGGGGGGGCTATGGCTACACCTTC
TRBJ2-1 | TRBV10-3 | TRBD2 | . | CAISESKGTSGEQFF | TGTGCCATCAGTGAGTCGAAAGGGACTAGCGGTGAGCAGTTCTTC
TRBJ2-7 | TRBV9 | . | . | CASSPSFSYEQYF | TGTGCCAGCAGCCCTAGTTTCTCCTACGAGCAGTACTTC
TRBJ1-5 | TRBV28 | TRBD1 | . | CASSSARTGANSNQPQHF | TGTGCCAGCAGTTCAGCCCGGACAGGGGCTAATAGCAATCAGCCCCAGCATTTT
TRBJ1-5 | TRBV18 | . | . | CASSPSWDQPQHF | TGTGCCAGCTCACCGAGCTGGGATCAGCCCCAGCATTTT
TRBJ2-5 | TRBV7-3 | . | . | CASSSSRGTGTSRQTQYF | TGTGCCAGCAGCTCGTCGAGGGGGACAGGGACTAGTCGGCAGACCCAGTACTTC
TRBJ1-1 | TRBV29-1 | . | . | CSVWAGGWTEAFF | TGCAGCGTTTGGGCCGGAGGCTGGACTGAAGCTTTCTTT
TRBJ2-7 | TRBV10-3 | . | once | CAISQSSYEQYF | TGTGCCATCAGTCAGAGCTCCTACGAGCAGTACTTC
TRBJ2-7 | TRBV19 | . | . | CASSGNSYEQYF | TGTGCCAGTAGCGGGAACTCCTACGAGCAGTACTTC
TRBJ2-3 | TRBV5-1 | . | . | CASSPSRGSTDTQYF | TGCGCCAGCAGCCCATCGCGGGGTAGCACAGATACGCAGTATTTT
TRBJ2-7 | TRBV6-6 | . | . | CASSYGALRDPNEQYF | TGTGCCAGCAGTTACGGGGCCTTGAGAGACCCCAACGAGCAGTACTTC
TRBJ1-1 | TRBV27 | TRBD1 | . | CASSFVGGDDAAFF | TGTGCCAGCAGTTTTGTAGGGGGCGACGATGCGGCTTTCTTT
TRBJ2-7 | TRBV2 | . | . | CASSGPFGYEQCF | TGTGCCAGCAGTGGTCCATTCGGATACGAGCAGTGCTTC
TRBJ1-2 | TRBV28 | . | . | CASRWGWGYGYTF | TGTGCCAGCAGGTGGGGTTGGGGCTATGGCTACACCTTC
TRBJ2-5 | TRBV30 | . | . | CAWSLGETQYF | TGTGCCTGGTCACTAGGGGAGACCCAGTACTTC
TRBJ2-5 | TRBV5-1 | . | . | CASSLAYQPQETQYF | TGCGCCAGCAGCTTGGCATATCAGCCCCAAGAGACCCAGTACTTC
TRBJ1-5 | TRBV6-5 | . | . | CASSYSKVNQPQHF | TGTGCCAGCAGTTACTCGAAGGTCAATCAGCCCCAGCATTTT
TRBJ2-7 | TRBV11-2 | TRBD1 | . | CASRDRVSYEQYF | TGTGCCAGCCGGGACAGGGTCTCCTACGAGCAGTACTTC
TRBJ1-2 | TRBV29-1 | . | . | CSVGAQGNYGYTF | TGCAGCGTTGGGGCTCAGGGAAACTATGGCTACACCTTC
TRBJ1-4 | TRBV5-1 | . | . | CASSLMGYATNEKLFF | TGCGCCAGCAGCTTAATGGGATATGCAACTAATGAAAAACTGTTTTTT
TRBJ2-2 | TRBV11-3 | . | . | CASSLDSIFGELFF | TGTGCCAGCAGCTTAGACTCCATATTCGGGGAGCTGTTTTTT
TRBJ1-4 | TRBV5-1 | . | once | CASSLVAGRNEKLFF | TGCGCCAGCAGCTTGGTGGCAGGCCGGAATGAAAAACTGTTTTTT
TRBJ2-5 | TRBV11-3 | . | . | CASSLYNQETQYF | TGTGCCAGCAGCTTATACAATCAAGAGACCCAGTACTTC
TRBJ2-1 | TRBV10-1 | TRBD2 | . | CASSTQSGLARNEQFF | TGCGCCAGCAGTACCCAATCCGGACTAGCGCGGAATGAGCAGTTCTTC
TRBJ2-5 | TRBV4-3 | . | . | CASSPAGPSYQETQYF | TGCGCCAGCAGCCCGGCAGGGCCATCGTACCAAGAGACCCAGTACTTC
TRBJ2-7 | TRBV5-1 | TRBD2 | . | CASSPGTSGLSSYEQYF | TGCGCCAGCAGCCCCGGGACTAGCGGACTTAGCTCCTACGAGCAGTACTTC
TRBJ1-2 | TRBV7-2 | . | . | CASSSGGEGIYGYTF | TGTGCCAGCAGTTCGGGGGGTGAGGGGATCTATGGCTACACCTTC
TRBJ1-4 | TRBV4-3 | TRBD1 | . | CASSSRTGLTGGYNEKLFF | TGCGCCAGCAGCAGCCGGACAGGGTTGACCGGGGGATATAATGAAAAACTGTTTTTT
TRBJ2-1 | TRBV2 | . | . | CASSEEGYRNSYNEQFF | TGTGCCAGCAGTGAAGAAGGTTACAGAAACTCCTACAATGAGCAGTTCTTC
TRBJ1-2 | TRBV5-1 | . | . | CASSLEQGLPLF | TGCGCCAGCAGCTTGGAGCAGGGGCTTCCGCTCTTC
TRBJ2-7 | TRBV11-2 | . | few | CASSLWRGRYEQYF | TGTGCCAGCAGCTTATGGCGGGGTAGGTACGAGCAGTACTTC
TRBJ2-5 | TRBV20-1 | . | . | CSAALETQYF | TGCAGTGCTGCTTTAGAGACCCAGTACTTC
TRBJ2-3 | TRBV28 | TRBD1 | . | CASSYWGQGNADTQYF | TGTGCCAGCAGTTACTGGGGACAGGGGAACGCAGATACGCAGTATTTT
TRBJ1-4 | TRBV5-1 | . | . | CASSGGEKLFF | TGCGCCAGCAGCGGGGGTGAAAAACTGTTTTTT
TRBJ2-2 | TRBV4-2 | . | few | CASSIYRELLGTGELFF | TGTGCCAGCTCGATATACAGGGAGTTGTTAGGCACCGGGGAGCTGTTTTTT
TRBJ2-7 | TRBV21-1 | . | . | CASSKAKGDNSYEQYF | TGTGCCAGCAGCAAAGCCAAGGGGGACAACTCCTACGAGCAGTACTTC
TRBJ1-2 | TRBV9 | . | . | CASSVGLGGLRYGYTF | TGTGCCAGCAGCGTAGGTTTGGGTGGTCTTAGGTATGGCTACACCTTC
TRBJ2-7 | TRBV19 | TRBD1 | . | CASTPVGTGIYEQYF | TGTGCCAGTACCCCCGTCGGGACAGGGATCTACGAGCAGTACTTC
TRBJ1-1 | TRBV11-2 | . | . | CASTQGLAEAFF | TGTGCCAGCACCCAGGGTTTGGCGGAAGCTTTCTTT
TRBJ1-1 | TRBV5-1 | TRBD1 | . | CASSQTGVPEAFF | TGCGCCAGCAGCCAAACAGGGGTCCCTGAAGCTTTCTTT
TRBJ2-3 | TRBV7-9 | . | . | CASSLTRLADTQYF | TGTGCCAGCAGCCTAACGAGGCTGGCAGATACGCAGTATTTT
TRBJ1-4 | TRBV5-1 | . | few | CASSLSPPQANEKLFF | TGCGCCAGCAGCTTGAGCCCCCCACAGGCTAATGAAAAACTGTTTTTT
TRBJ2-2 | TRBV7-9 | . | . | CASSLRATGELFF | TGTGCCAGCAGCTTAAGGGCCACCGGGGAGCTGTTTTTT